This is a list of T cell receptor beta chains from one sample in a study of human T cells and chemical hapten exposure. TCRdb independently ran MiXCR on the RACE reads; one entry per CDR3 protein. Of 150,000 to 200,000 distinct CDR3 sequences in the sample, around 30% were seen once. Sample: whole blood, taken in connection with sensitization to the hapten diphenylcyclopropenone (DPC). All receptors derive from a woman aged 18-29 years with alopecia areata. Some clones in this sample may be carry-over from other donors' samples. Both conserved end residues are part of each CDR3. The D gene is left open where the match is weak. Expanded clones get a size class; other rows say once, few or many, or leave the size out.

CDR3: CASEPGHQSYEQYF
DNA: TGTGCCAGTGAACCGGGGCACCAGTCGTACGAGCAGTACTTC
J: TRBJ2-7
size: NA
V: TRBV2
length: 14
D: NA

CDR3: CASSLVGRGTEAFF
DNA: TGTGCCAGCAGCTTAGTAGGGCGGGGTACTGAAGCTTTCTTT
J: TRBJ1-1
size: few
V: TRBV7-2
length: 14
D: NA

CDR3: CASSPSLADSEQFF
DNA: TGTGCCAGCAGTCCAAGTTTGGCGGATAGTGAGCAGTTCTTC
J: TRBJ2-1
size: NA
V: TRBV11-2
length: 14
D: NA

CDR3: CASSYSRVGSQPQHF
DNA: TGTGCCAGCAGTTACTCGAGGGTAGGGTCCCAGCCCCAGCATTTT
J: TRBJ1-5
size: NA
V: TRBV6-5
length: 15
D: NA

CDR3: CASSLETGEFTDTQYF
DNA: TGTGCCAGCAGCTTAGAAACGGGGGAATTCACAGATACGCAGTATTTT
J: TRBJ2-3
size: few
V: TRBV7-6
length: 16
D: NA

CDR3: CASSASESTDTQYF
DNA: TGTGCCAGCAGTGCGTCGGAGAGCACAGATACGCAGTATTTT
J: TRBJ2-3
size: NA
V: TRBV6-4
length: 14
D: NA

CDR3: CAWSASRQPQHF
DNA: TGTGCCTGGAGTGCCAGCAGACAGCCCCAGCATTTT
J: TRBJ1-5
size: few
V: TRBV30
length: 12
D: NA

CDR3: CASSRPGESYSNQPQHF
DNA: TGTGCCAGCAGCCGACCGGGTGAATCTTATAGCAATCAGCCCCAGCATTTT
J: TRBJ1-5
size: NA
V: TRBV21-1
length: 17
D: NA

CDR3: CSATHRETQYF
DNA: TGCAGTGCAACCCATCGAGAGACCCAGTACTTC
J: TRBJ2-5
size: NA
V: TRBV20-1
length: 11
D: NA

CDR3: CAASEAYHNSPLHF
DNA: TGTGCCGCCTCGGAGGCCTATCATAATTCACCCCTCCACTTT
J: TRBJ1-6
size: NA
V: TRBV6-2/TRBV6-3
length: 14
D: NA

CDR3: CASTSGGGPLHF
DNA: TGTGCCAGCACGTCGGGGGGGGGTCCCCTCCACTTT
J: TRBJ1-6
size: NA
V: TRBV25-1
length: 12
D: NA

CDR3: CASSFAGPGNTIYF
DNA: TGTGCCAGCAGCTTCGCCGGCCCTGGAAACACCATATATTTT
J: TRBJ1-3
size: few
V: TRBV7-3
length: 14
D: NA

CDR3: CASSLVPGVTYEQYF
DNA: TGCGCCAGCAGCTTGGTCCCGGGGGTAACCTACGAGCAGTACTTC
J: TRBJ2-7
size: NA
V: TRBV5-1
length: 15
D: NA

CDR3: CASSESLRGDTQYF
DNA: TGTGCCAGCAGTGAATCTTTACGAGGGGATACGCAGTATTTT
J: TRBJ2-3
size: NA
V: TRBV25-1
length: 14
D: NA

CDR3: CASSRPAGQGNYGYTF
DNA: TGTGCCAGCAGTCGACCGGCTGGACAGGGCAACTATGGCTACACCTTC
J: TRBJ1-2
size: few
V: TRBV27
length: 16
D: TRBD1

CDR3: CSVGGRNSNQPQHF
DNA: TGCAGCGTTGGGGGACGGAATAGCAATCAGCCCCAGCATTTT
J: TRBJ1-5
size: few
V: TRBV29-1
length: 14
D: NA

CDR3: CASKDTGELFF
DNA: TGTGCCAGCAAGGACACCGGGGAGCTGTTTTTT
J: TRBJ2-2
size: few
V: TRBV25-1
length: 11
D: NA

CDR3: CSAGGTGFSYEQYF
DNA: TGCAGTGCTGGAGGGACAGGTTTTTCCTACGAGCAGTACTTC
J: TRBJ2-7
size: NA
V: TRBV20-1
length: 14
D: TRBD1

CDR3: CASSLAEETQYF
DNA: TGCGCCAGCTCGCTAGCGGAAGAGACCCAGTACTTC
J: TRBJ2-5
size: NA
V: TRBV5-1
length: 12
D: TRBD2

CDR3: CASSVGPGTASYEQYF
DNA: TGTGCCAGCAGCGTAGGCCCCGGGACAGCCTCCTACGAGCAGTACTTC
J: TRBJ2-7
size: few
V: TRBV9
length: 16
D: TRBD1

CDR3: CTSSLRGTYEQYF
DNA: TGTACCAGCAGCTTGAGGGGGACCTACGAGCAGTACTTC
J: TRBJ2-7
size: NA
V: TRBV7-8
length: 13
D: NA

CDR3: CSASDEGYTKTQYF
DNA: TGCAGTGCTAGTGACGAGGGCTACACTAAAACGCAGTATTTT
J: TRBJ2-3
size: NA
V: TRBV20-1
length: 14
D: NA

CDR3: CSAKGPHGTNEKLFF
DNA: TGCAGCGCAAAAGGACCCCACGGAACTAATGAAAAACTGTTTTTT
J: TRBJ1-4
size: NA
V: TRBV29-1
length: 15
D: NA

CDR3: CASSPPGKSTDTQYF
DNA: TGTGCCAGCTCACCACCAGGGAAGAGCACAGATACGCAGTATTTT
J: TRBJ2-3
size: few
V: TRBV18
length: 15
D: NA

CDR3: CASSLLANTGELFF
DNA: TGTGCCAGCAGCTTACTAGCGAACACCGGGGAGCTGTTTTTT
J: TRBJ2-2
size: few
V: TRBV5-4
length: 14
D: NA

CDR3: CASSRRDSNEKLFF
DNA: TGTGCCAGCAGCCGCCGGGACAGCAATGAAAAACTGTTTTTT
J: TRBJ1-4
size: NA
V: TRBV7-2
length: 14
D: TRBD1

CDR3: CASSRGRTLNYGYTF
DNA: TGCGCCAGCAGCCGGGGGCGTACCCTTAACTATGGCTACACCTTC
J: TRBJ1-2
size: NA
V: TRBV4-3
length: 15
D: NA